A single sample is the source of the 2 T cell receptor beta chains below, sequenced in a study of low-dose radiotherapy and immunotherapy resistance in tumors. Alpha and beta chains were covered, as first-strand cDNA relied on TRAV- and TRBV-specific primers. The authors ran 15 to 20 PCR cycles to amplify TCRs with a constant-region primer and V-primer adapter. TCRdb processed the reads anew with MiXCR; each CDR3 protein has one entry. The table lists under 95,000 distinct CDR3 sequences, around a sixth of them singletons, with about 1.3% in the top ten. Regarding time point: after trial treatment. Treatment given: LDRT plus nivolumab, ipilimumab, low-dose cyclophosphamide and aspirin (RACIN trial). The sample in question was PBMCs, obtained after low-dose radiotherapy plus immunotherapy. The receptors shown here come from a male donor with prostate cancer.

There are many counts of this clonotype. The chain is built from TRBV5-6 and TRBJ2-4, with 11 bases identical to TRBD1. In germline, CDR1 is SGHDT, CDR2 YYEEEE. The CDR3 is 15 residues long. Trimming removed 3 bases from V and 3 bases from J; junction bases left unmatched: 2. The CDR3 nucleotides are TGTGCCAGCAGCTCAGGGACAGGGGGCAAAAACATTCAGTACTTC. It yields the protein CASSSGTGGKNIQYF.

This clonotype was seen many times. The chain recombines TRBV5-1 with TRBJ2-7; 9 bases fit TRBD1. Germline-derived CDR1 and CDR2 are SGHRS and YFSETQ. Unmatched junction bases numbered 10, after V lost 3 bases and J lost 12 bases. There are 13 residues in the CDR3. CDR3 sequence reads: CASSSTGTGNRYF. The CDR3 bases are TGCGCCAGCAGCTCCACCGGGACAGGGAATCGGTACTTC.